Detailed here is one T cell receptor beta chain. Its binding antigen is unknown. No much larger clone is present one base from it, and per-base qualities are unavailable. V lost 5 bases and J lost 0 bases; the stretch between them is 13 bases long. CDR1 and CDR2, per the germline V gene, are SGHAT and FQNNGV. The CDR3 numbers 15 residues from cysteine through phenylalanine. The DNA shown is the 45-base CDR3, in frame from base 1. The entire DNA extracted from each sorted CD8+ T cell subset was loaded into the assay. TCR beta CDR3 sequences were amplified from genomic DNA using the immunoSEQ TCRb Assay kit according to manufacturer instructions. The KAPA Library Quantification Kit for Illumina platforms was used to quantify pooled libraries by qPCR. Pooled libraries were clustered at 0.6-1.1 pM and sequenced on an Illumina NextSeq 500. Regarding the original processing steps: The TCR data were analyzed using immunoSEQ ANALYZER and the R LymphoSeq package. A rearrangement efficiency score was calculated as productive divided by the sum of productive and non-productive CDR3 sequences. Within each patient, timepoints were compared pairwise for clonality, measured with the Gini coefficient, and for diversity, measured with the Renyi index at alpha=1. In LymphoSeq, clonal relatedness was computed using an edit distance of 3, and repertoire similarity was computed using the Bhattacharyya coefficient. Linear discriminant analysis on week-3 changes in clonality and diversity was built with the R MASS and caret packages to classify response. This immuneACCESS table, as held by TCRdb, lists in-frame sequences with V and J called but not all clones. Of the missing ones, under half trace to an unresolved V gene in checked studies; the others have no known cause. The V and J calls and clone size were taken over from that table, and D and trimming were inferred from the DNA. For this sample the table gives 15,000 to 20,000 clones, of which about 94% were detected only once. The ten largest clones capture 0.21% of the sample.

The entry originates in a study of blood T cell dynamics during melanoma immunotherapy (dated by TCRdb to 2020 to 2022). Background on the whole study: The patients had metastatic melanoma and were given first-line pembrolizumab or nivolumab plus ipilimumab as standard of care in the United Kingdom. Peripheral T cell receptor repertoires of metastatic melanoma patients were profiled before and after one cycle of checkpoint inhibitor therapy to find early correlates of response. The training cohort was made up of consecutive patients, while a further independent group of patients from the same centre was pooled to form an external validation set.

General study outcomes and caveats: Whether the T cell clones behind the repertoire changes were melanoma-specific or instead reflected general immune activation was something the study could not determine. Among sorted CD8+ subsets, the highest similarity to cfDNA CDR3 sequences and the highest clonality were observed in TIE cells, which was suggestive of active turnover with convergence on dominant clones. The relatively small sample size was acknowledged as something that could potentially limit how far the results can be generalized.

The sample's time point label, in plain terms: week 3, after first cycle of checkpoint inhibitor. Blood samples were taken at two points: before treatment (T0) and at week 3 (W3), which came after the first cycle of checkpoint blockade. Except for a couple of patients with rapid clinical progression, response was assessed 12 weeks after the first infusion by RECIST 1.1; disease control meant complete response, partial response or stable disease. Patients were excluded for prior systemic cancer treatment, concomitant immunosuppressant therapy or synchronous other active malignancies. In six patients, three progressing and three with disease control, sorted CD8+ memory and naive T cell subsets were sequenced at T0 and W3. Lymphoprep and SepMate tubes were used to isolate PBMC from blood, and red cell lysis was then performed. QIAamp DNA Blood Mini kits were used to extract DNA from PBMC and from sorted T cell subsets. CD8+ T cell subsets were sorted live on a FACSAria III cytometer and then frozen prior to DNA extraction. Fresh PBMC for flow cytometry were held at 4°C in PBS with approximately 1.9% fetal bovine serum and analyzed within 25 hours.

This sample comprised effector memory CD8+ T cells from blood, obtained from a patient treated with checkpoint blockade. The sequence derives from a human donor with melanoma. The chain is made from TRBV11-2 and TRBJ2-5, and TRBD1 may be the D gene, going by 5 matching bases. The CDR3: CASSARAGYQETQYF. The DNA sequence follows: TGTGCCAGCAGCGCTCGGGCAGGGTACCAAGAGACCCAGTACTTC.